These 24 T cell receptor beta chains were all obtained from the same sample, sequenced in a study of cytomegalovirus exposure and HLA in healthy donors. Primers: 60 Vbeta forward and 13 Jbeta reverse. The method was immunoSEQ multiplex PCR; TCRdb's version includes in-frame clones alone and lacks a portion of them. Among more than 80,000 clones, 71% were seen once, and the ten largest hold 2.8%. Sequencing input: PBMCs. These receptors all come from a female donor in good health and CMV-seronegative.

This chain links TRBV4-1 with TRBJ2-2; D possibly corresponds to TRBD2 (6 bases). Germline CDR1 reads MGHRA; CDR2 reads YSYEKL. The CDR3 runs 14 residues. With 1 base removed from V and 10 bases from J, the gap between germline ends came to 13 bases. The CDR3 sequence is CASSQGTTGVELFF. As DNA, the CDR3 is TGCGCCAGCAGCCAAGGCACCACGGGAGTGGAGCTGTTTTTT.

This chain connects TRBV5-5 to TRBJ2-1; no clear D. V lost 4 bases to trimming and J lost 5 bases, with 7 bases between them. In germline, CDR1 is SGHKS, CDR2 YYEKEE (reference sequence). CDR3 size: 12 residues. As DNA, the CDR3 is TGTGCCAGCAGCCGTCGGGACAATGAGCAGTTCTTC. Its translation: CASSRRDNEQFF.

The chain uses TRBV2 and TRBJ2-3; TRBD2 might be the D (5 bases). This CDR3 has 16 residues. Germline values: CDR1 SNHLY, CDR2 FYNNEI. V dropped 2 bases and J dropped 1 base, with 13 bases sitting between them. CDR3 amino acids: CASSEIDASRTDTQYF. CDR3 nucleotide sequence: TGTGCCAGCAGTGAAATTGACGCTAGCCGCACAGATACGCAGTATTTT.

This chain uses TRBV28 with TRBJ1-1; D is ambiguous. The germline V gene has CDR1 MDHEN and CDR2 SYDVKM. The CDR3 has 14 residues. Trimming took off 3 bases at V and 1 base at J, with 9 bases between the two ends. This CDR3 is CASSLVSGNTEAFF. In DNA, the CDR3 is TGTGCCAGCAGTTTGGTTTCAGGGAACACTGAAGCTTTCTTT.

The chain is built from TRBV19 and TRBJ1-3, with D possibly being TRBD1 (6 bases). The CDR3 consists of 15 residues. V was cut by 7 bases and J by 0 bases, with 13 bases left in between. Germline V CDR1 and CDR2: LNHDA, SQIVND (reference sequence). In DNA form, the CDR3 reads TGTGCCAGTAAATTAGACAGGTTCTCTGGAAACACCATATATTTT. Translated, it gives CASKLDRFSGNTIYF.

The chain uses TRBV5-1 and TRBJ2-1, with 8 bases matching TRBD1. The CDR3 covers 15 residues. The J segment lost 6 bases and the V segment lost 0 bases, leaving 5 bases of the junction unmatched. Germline V CDR1 and CDR2: SGHRS, YFSETQ. Written as DNA, the CDR3 is TGCGCCAGCAGCTTGGTGGGACAGGATCTCAATGAGCAGTTCTTC. Translating gives CASSLVGQDLNEQFF. Using reference TRBV5-1 and TRBJ2-1 for the parts outside the CDR3, the full variable domain is KAGVTQTPRYLIKTRGQQVTLSCSPISGHRSVSWYQQTPGQGLQFLFEYFSETQRNKGNFPGRFSGRQFSNSRSEMNVSTLELGDSALYLCASSLVGQDLNEQFFGPGTRLTVL.

This clone was observed a single time. The J gene is TRBJ2-2, the V gene TRBV7-2, with D perhaps TRBD2 (6 bases). V was trimmed by 8 bases and J by 3 bases, leaving 13 bases between them. The germline CDR1 and CDR2 sequences are SGHTA and FQGNSA. This CDR3 is 14 amino acids long. CDR3 in DNA: TGTGCCAGCCGAAAGGGGAGGTACACCGGGGAGCTGTTTTTT. As protein: CASRKGRYTGELFF.

The DNA for the CDR3 is TGTGCCAGCAGCCCAACTAACGGGGACAACCTAGCCAAAAACATTCAGTACTTC. Its translation is CASSPTNGDNLAKNIQYF. The rearrangement links TRBV7-6 to TRBJ2-4; weak D call: TRBD1 (6 bases). The V end lost 5 bases, the J end lost 0 bases, and 20 bases lay between the germline ends. Germline V gives CDR1 SGHVS, CDR2 FNYEAQ. The CDR3 has 18 amino acids.

The chain links TRBV7-3 to TRBJ2-5; 10 bases map to TRBD1. The CDR3 extends over 17 amino acids. Per germline, CDR1 SGHTA and CDR2 FQGTGA. The J segment lost 4 bases and the V segment lost 2 bases, leaving 10 bases of the junction unmatched. The CDR3 DNA follows: TGTGCCAGCAGCTTAGTTGAGAGGACAGGGGGATTAGAGACCCAGTACTTC. This gives the protein CASSLVERTGGLETQYF.

The V and J genes are TRBV7-8 and TRBJ1-2; possibly TRBD1 for D (6 bases). Germline V lookup: CDR1 SGHVS, CDR2 FQNEAQ. Trimming removed 2 bases from V and 3 bases from J, with 7 bases in between. The CDR3 totals 13 residues. CDR3 in DNA: TGTGCCAGCAGCTTATCAGGGGACTATGGCTACACCTTC. Its protein is CASSLSGDYGYTF.

On this clone: At the DNA level, this CDR3 is encoded by other sequences in the same sample as well. The genes are TRBV7-8 and TRBJ2-7; possibly TRBD1 for D (6 bases). The V and J ends lost 2 bases and 4 bases respectively, with 6 bases between them. CDR1 and CDR2 (germline): SGHVS, FQNEAQ. The CDR3 has 12 residues. The CDR3 sequence is CASSLQGYEQYF. CDR3 coding DNA: TGTGCCAGCAGCTTACAGGGGTACGAGCAGTACTTC.

Only a few counts were recorded for this clone. J is TRBJ2-2 and V is TRBV6-6; tentative D call: TRBD1 (5 bases). The germline V gene encodes CDR1 MNHNY and CDR2 SVGAGI (reference sequence). V lost 7 bases and J 4 bases, leaving 13 bases between the germline ends. The CDR3 has 14 residues. The CDR3 is CASTPGPGTGELFF. The CDR3, as DNA: TGTGCCAGCACCCCAGGGCCCGGCACCGGGGAGCTGTTTTTT.

This clone has only a few counts. The V and J genes are TRBV5-4 and TRBJ2-2; 10 nucleotides line up with TRBD2. V gave up 2 bases and J gave up 4 bases; unmatched junction bases: 5. CDR3 length: 16 residues. Germline values: CDR1 SGHNT, CDR2 YYREEE (reference sequence). The DNA for the CDR3 is TGTGCCAGCAGCTTTGGCACTAGCGGGATCACCGGGGAGCTGTTTTTT. It codes for CASSFGTSGITGELFF.

The chain uses TRBV29-1 and TRBJ2-1, with 16 bases aligning to TRBD2. The CDR3 runs to 18 residues. V shed 3 bases, J shed 8 bases, and the junction held 13 bases outside the gene matches. From germline, CDR1 is SQVTM and CDR2 ANQGSEA. The CDR3 nucleotides are TGCAGCGTTGATGGGGGGACTAGCGGGAGGGCTAGGAGGGATGAGCAGTTCTTC. Its translation: CSVDGGTSGRARRDEQFF.

This sequence joins TRBV11-2 and TRBJ2-1; 12 nucleotides align to TRBD2. Germline trimming cut 3 bases from V and 5 bases from J; bases unmatched to any gene: 2. This CDR3 contains 15 residues. Germline assignment: CDR1 SGHAT and CDR2 FQNNGV. The CDR3 region has the DNA TGTGCCAGCAGCTTCAGACTAGCGGGAGACAATGAGCAGTTCTTC. Its translation is CASSFRLAGDNEQFF.

This sequence joins TRBV7-9 and TRBJ2-2, with 7 bases lining up with TRBD2. Unmatched junction bases numbered 2, after V lost 0 bases and J lost 4 bases. The CDR3 contains 15 residues. CDR1 is SEHNR, CDR2 FQNEAQ, per germline (reference sequence). The chain's CDR3 is CASSLAGGRTGELFF. The CDR3 DNA reads as TGTGCCAGCAGCTTAGCGGGAGGGCGCACCGGGGAGCTGTTTTTT.

The table lists this clone with a few counts. The chain has TRBV6-1 and TRBJ2-7; TRBD1 agrees at 8 bases. J gave up 3 bases and V 11 bases, and 6 bases lay outside the gene matches. Germline CDR1 reads MNHNS; CDR2 reads SASEGT. The CDR3 length is 12 residues. CDR3 sequence reads: CASSGGFYEQYF. Written as DNA, the CDR3 is TGTGCCTCCTCAGGGGGCTTCTACGAGCAGTACTTC.

There are a few counts of this clone. The chain recombines TRBV28 with TRBJ2-7; 12 positions agree with TRBD2. V was clipped by 6 bases and J by 5 bases; unmatched bases: 14. The CDR3 spans 17 residues. Germline-derived CDR1 and CDR2 are MDHEN and SYDVKM. CDR3 residues: CASRIGTSGRVMNEQYF. In nucleotides, the CDR3 is TGTGCCAGCAGGATCGGGACTAGCGGGCGTGTAATGAACGAGCAGTACTTC.

This rearrangement joins TRBV7-2 to TRBJ1-3; 7 positions match TRBD1. J gave up 1 base and V 5 bases, and 11 bases lay outside the gene matches. CDR1 SGHTA and CDR2 FQGNSA come from the germline V gene. The CDR3 runs 17 residues. CDR3: CASSLKIDRESGNTIYF. The CDR3 nucleotides are TGTGCCAGCAGCCTTAAAATCGACAGGGAGTCTGGAAACACCATATATTTT.

A single count supports this clone. The V gene is TRBV7-6, the J gene TRBJ2-5; D may be TRBD2 (6 bases). The CDR3 contains 11 residues. The V and J ends lost 5 bases and 5 bases respectively, with 6 bases between them. Germline V CDR1 and CDR2: SGHVS, FNYEAQ. The CDR3 sequence: CASSRGETQYF. The CDR3 DNA follows: TGTGCCAGCAGCCGGGGGGAGACCCAGTACTTC.

The chain joins TRBV18 to TRBJ2-7, with 8 bases matching TRBD1. V dropped 6 bases and J dropped 6; count of bases not matched to a gene: 7. Looked up from germline, CDR1 is KGHSH and CDR2 is LQKENI. The length of the CDR3 is 13 residues. CDR3: CASSRGQGSEQYF. The CDR3 nucleotides read TGTGCCAGCTCCCGCGGACAGGGTAGCGAGCAGTACTTC.

This clone was counted only a few times. The V call is TRBV5-1, the J call TRBJ2-1, with a weak D call TRBD1 (6 bases). Trimming cost V 3 bases and J 10 bases, with 20 bases left between them. Per germline, CDR1 SGHRS and CDR2 YFSETQ. This CDR3 is 15 amino acids long. The CDR3 nucleotides read TGCGCCAGCAGCTCGGGACAAGGGTCGTTCGGAGAGCAGTTCTTC. Translated: CASSSGQGSFGEQFF.

The rearrangement joins TRBV30 to TRBJ2-7; no clear D. CDR1 is GTSNPN, CDR2 SVGIG, per germline (reference sequence). Trimming pared 4 bases from V and 4 bases from J, leaving 8 bases between. The CDR3 totals 11 residues. This CDR3 is CAWTRAYEQYF. The DNA for the CDR3 is TGTGCCTGGACTAGAGCGTACGAGCAGTACTTC.

This clone was seen more than once but under ten times. The V call is TRBV28, the J call TRBJ1-5, with 7 nucleotides matching TRBD1. The CDR3 is 18 residues long. V shed 4 bases and J 6 bases; nucleotides not matched to a gene: 18. The germline CDR1 and CDR2 sequences are MDHEN and SYDVKM. The CDR3 bases are TGTGCCAGCAGTTACCTCATACCCCGGAGGGGGCGATCTCAGCCCCAGCATTTT. It translates to CASSYLIPRRGRSQPQHF.